This T cell receptor beta chain was documented in a study of T-cell memory formation after mild COVID-19. Overall study: TCR clusters were mostly donor specific.

As regards this clonotype: The antigen remains undetermined.

From the 5' RACE reads, TCRdb called clonotypes with MiXCR, one entry per CDR3 protein. The sample carries under 200,000 distinct CDR3 sequences, around 13% recorded once. The V segment lost 9 bases and the J segment 7 bases; nucleotides outside the gene matches: 6. The CDR3 has 12 amino acids. Per germline, CDR1 LNHDA and CDR2 SQIVND (reference sequence). Study-level results: The second-wave clones peaking on day 37 were not confirmed as SARS-CoV-2-specific.

The rearrangement links TRBV19 to TRBJ1-5; 7 nucleotides agree with TRBD1. Sequences were obtained from PBMCs or a T cell subset sorted from them (not recorded which). The receptor was isolated from a man aged 18-30 years who had mild COVID-19 (a few samples of this study predate the infection). Cell type and time point are not known. CDR3 coding DNA: TGTGCCAGCCAACAGGGGCAACAGCCCCAGCATTTT. Protein: CASQQGQQPQHF.